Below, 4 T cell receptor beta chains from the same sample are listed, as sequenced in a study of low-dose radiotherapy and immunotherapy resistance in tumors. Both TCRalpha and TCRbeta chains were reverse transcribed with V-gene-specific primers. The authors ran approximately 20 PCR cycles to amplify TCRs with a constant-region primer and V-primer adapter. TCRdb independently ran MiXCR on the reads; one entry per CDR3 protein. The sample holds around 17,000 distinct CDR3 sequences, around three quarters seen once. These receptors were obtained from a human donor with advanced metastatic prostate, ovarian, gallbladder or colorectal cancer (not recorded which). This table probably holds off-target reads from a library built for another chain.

CDR3 DNA sequence: TGTGCCAGCAGTGAAGCAGGACAGTACGAGCAGTACTTC. This encodes CASSEAGQYEQYF. The chain combines TRBV6-8 with TRBJ2-7; D perhaps matches TRBD1 (6 bases). The CDR3 extends over 13 amino acids. The V end was cut by 5 bases, the J end by 4 bases, with 12 bases between. Germline V gives CDR1 MNHGY, CDR2 SAAAGT.

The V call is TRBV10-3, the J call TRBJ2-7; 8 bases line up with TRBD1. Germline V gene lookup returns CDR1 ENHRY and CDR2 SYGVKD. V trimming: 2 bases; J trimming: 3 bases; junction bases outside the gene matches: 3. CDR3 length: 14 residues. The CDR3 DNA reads TGTGCCATCAGTGAGGGGGACAGGTTCTACGAGCAGTACTTC. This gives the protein CAISEGDRFYEQYF.

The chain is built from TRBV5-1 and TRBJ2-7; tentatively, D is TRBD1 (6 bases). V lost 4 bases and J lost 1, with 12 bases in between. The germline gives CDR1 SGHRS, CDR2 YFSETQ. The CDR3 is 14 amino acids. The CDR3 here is CASSLRDTSYEQYF. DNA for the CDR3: TGCGCCAGCAGCCTCCGGGACACTTCCTACGAGCAGTACTTC.

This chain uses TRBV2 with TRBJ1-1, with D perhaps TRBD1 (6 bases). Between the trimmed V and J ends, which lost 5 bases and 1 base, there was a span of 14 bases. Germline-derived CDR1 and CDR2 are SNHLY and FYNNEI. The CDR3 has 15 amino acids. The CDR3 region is CASSLRTVRNTEAFF. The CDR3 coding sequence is TGTGCCAGCAGTCTCAGGACAGTCCGGAACACTGAAGCTTTCTTT. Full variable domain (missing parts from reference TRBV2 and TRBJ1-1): EPEVTQTPSHQVTQMGQEVILRCVPISNHLYFYWYRQILGQKVEFLVSFYNNEISEKSEIFDDQFSVERPDGSNFTLKIRSTKLEDSAMYFCASSLRTVRNTEAFFGQGTRLTVV.